The 25 T cell receptor beta chains in this list originate from one sample, sequenced in a study of blood T cell repertoires in COVID-19. The method was immunoSEQ multiplex PCR; TCRdb's version includes in-frame clones alone and lacks a portion of them. Of roughly 230,000 clones in the sample, roughly 85% are singletons; the top ten hold 6.6%. The sequencing sample was made of PBMCs or T cells enriched from blood (not recorded which). These receptors came from a woman aged 50 to 65 who had been exposed to COVID-19.

This clone was found a few times. V is TRBV19 and J is TRBJ1-1; 8 nucleotides agree with TRBD1. J was trimmed by 7 bases and V by 5 bases; bases with no gene match: 6. From germline, CDR1 is LNHDA and CDR2 SQIVND (reference sequence). The CDR3 totals 13 residues. As DNA, the CDR3 is TGTGCCAGTAGTCCCGGGACAGGCTTTGAAGCTTTCTTT. It encodes CASSPGTGFEAFF.

This clone was found a few times. J is TRBJ1-1 and V is TRBV21-1; the D call of TRBD1 is as the table states it, not checked on the DNA. TRBV21-1 is designated a pseudogene. The CDR3 extends over 14 amino acids. CDR3 in DNA: TGTGCCAGCAAAACGGGACAGGTGGACACTGAAGCTTTCTTT. Translation gives CASKTGQVDTEAFF.

The chain has TRBV5-1 and TRBJ1-2; 8 bases are shared with TRBD1. The V gene end was trimmed by 2 bases and the J gene end by 4 bases; junction bases not matched to a gene: 4. The CDR3 consists of 14 residues. The germline V gene has CDR1 SGHRS and CDR2 YFSETQ. The CDR3 DNA is TGCGCCAGCAGCTTTTGGACAGGGAGCTATGGCTACACCTTC. Its translation: CASSFWTGSYGYTF. The variable domain in full, completed from reference TRBV5-1 and TRBJ1-2, reads KAGVTQTPRYLIKTRGQQVTLSCSPISGHRSVSWYQQTPGQGLQFLFEYFSETQRNKGNFPGRFSGRQFSNSRSEMNVSTLELGDSALYLCASSFWTGSYGYTFGSGTRLTVV.

This sequence joins TRBV12-3 or TRBV12-4 and TRBJ1-4; possibly TRBD1 for D (5 bases). The CDR3 consists of 13 residues. Between the trimmed V and J ends, which lost 3 bases and 7 bases, there was a span of 9 bases. The DNA for the CDR3 is TGTGCCAGCAGTTTCGGGGGGAGTGAAAAACTGTTTTTT. Amino acid sequence: CASSFGGSEKLFF.

This clone was observed at least ten times. The chain joins TRBV19 to TRBJ2-6; the D gene is possibly TRBD1 (5 bases). The CDR3 covers 18 residues. Trimming took off 6 bases at V and 4 bases at J, with 22 bases between the two ends. Germline-derived CDR1 and CDR2 are LNHDA and SQIVND (reference sequence). CDR3 sequence (DNA): TGTGCCAGTAGGGTAAAAGACAGTCCCAGTCCCGGGGCCAACGTCCTGACTTTC. Amino acids: CASRVKDSPSPGANVLTF.

The V gene is TRBV7-2, the J gene TRBJ2-3; the match to TRBD1 covers 7 bases. This CDR3 has 13 residues. CDR1 and CDR2 (germline): SGHTA, FQGNSA. Germline trimming cut 0 bases from V and 10 bases from J; bases unmatched to any gene: 4. CDR3 region: CASSLAPGTAQYF. In DNA, the CDR3 is TGTGCCAGCAGCTTAGCCCCCGGGACAGCGCAGTATTTT.

The rearrangement joins TRBV28 to TRBJ1-3; tentative D call: TRBD1 (5 bases). Germline CDR1 is MDHEN and CDR2 is SYDVKM. The length of the CDR3 is 16 residues. V shed 4 bases and J shed 0 bases, with 13 bases lying between them. The CDR3: CASSSPAGNSGNTIYF. The DNA for the CDR3 is TGTGCCAGCAGTTCCCCCGCAGGGAACTCTGGAAACACCATATATTTT.

The V and J genes are TRBV5-8 and TRBJ1-1; 7 positions match TRBD1. The CDR3 totals 11 residues. CDR1 and CDR2 from the germline V gene are SGHTS and YDEGEE. Losses at the gene ends were 4 bases for V and 10 bases for J; bases not matched to a gene: 4. The CDR3 sequence: CASSPTGIAFF. In DNA, the CDR3 is TGTGCCAGCAGCCCGACAGGGATAGCTTTCTTT.

This chain links TRBV2 with TRBJ2-2; 11 bases line up with TRBD1. Germline V lookup: CDR1 SNHLY, CDR2 FYNNEI. The CDR3 covers 16 residues. The trim removed 6 bases at V and 5 bases at J, leaving 8 bases unmatched. In nucleotides, the CDR3 is TGTGCCAGCAGACCTCCGGGACAGGGGGTGACCGGGGAGCTGTTTTTT. Translating it yields CASRPPGQGVTGELFF. The entire variable domain, with the rest obtained from reference TRBV2 and TRBJ2-2, is as follows: EPEVTQTPSHQVTQMGQEVILRCVPISNHLYFYWYRQILGQKVEFLVSFYNNEISEKSEIFDDQFSVERPDGSNFTLKIRSTKLEDSAMYFCASRPPGQGVTGELFFGEGSRLTVL.

This clone was observed a handful of times. The rearrangement joins TRBV29-1 to TRBJ2-1; 11 bases fit TRBD2. V lost 4 bases to trimming and J lost 9 bases; unmatched junction nucleotides: 11. CDR1 is SQVTM and CDR2 is ANQGSEA in the germline V gene. The length of the CDR3 is 15 residues. Here the CDR3 DNA reads TGCAGCGTTGGGGTTAGCGGGGGGGCTAGTAGTGAGCAGTTCTTC. It is translated as CSVGVSGGASSEQFF.

The V gene is TRBV19, the J gene TRBJ1-5, with D uncertain. V dropped 7 bases and J dropped 0 bases, with 13 bases sitting between them. CDR1 and CDR2 (germline): LNHDA, SQIVND (reference sequence). The CDR3 runs to 15 residues. CDR3 loop: CASTSITYSNQPQHF. CDR3 bases: TGTGCCAGTACCTCAATCACCTATAGCAATCAGCCCCAGCATTTT.

J is TRBJ2-7 and V is TRBV6-1; perhaps TRBD1 as D (5 bases). The CDR3 length is 12 residues. The germline V gene encodes CDR1 MNHNS and CDR2 SASEGT. The germline V and J ends were trimmed by 2 bases and 9 bases, with 11 bases remaining between them. CDR3 sequence: CASSERGTLQYF. The CDR3 DNA reads TGTGCCAGCAGTGAAAGGGGCACACTGCAGTACTTC.

V gene TRBV4-1 combines with J gene TRBJ1-5; unclear D gene. Germline lookup yields CDR1 MGHRA and CDR2 YSYEKL. V lost 0 bases to trimming and J lost 5 bases, with 14 bases between them. This CDR3 is 16 amino acids long. The CDR3 nucleotides are TGCGCCAGCAGCCAAGATCGCACGGAGGTTTATCAGCCCCAGCATTTT. Translated: CASSQDRTEVYQPQHF.

This sequence joins TRBV4-3 and TRBJ2-7, with 8 bases matching TRBD1. V was pared by 2 bases and J by 2 bases, with 5 bases of the junction left unmatched. The CDR3 is 15 amino acids. Looked up from germline, CDR1 is LGHNA and CDR2 is YSLEER. The CDR3 loop reads CASSQYQGATYEQYF. DNA of the CDR3: TGCGCCAGCAGCCAATATCAGGGGGCCACCTACGAGCAGTACTTC.

In DNA form, the CDR3 reads TGTGCCAGCTCACCATTTACCCAGCCGGGCACCGGGGAGCTGTTTTTT. Translation gives CASSPFTQPGTGELFF. This chain uses TRBV18 with TRBJ2-2; D is uncertain. The CDR3 has 16 amino acids. The germline CDR1 and CDR2 sequences are KGHSH and LQKENI. V lost 2 bases and J lost 4, with 14 bases in between.

This clone came up once. The rearrangement joins TRBV19 to TRBJ1-1, with 7 nucleotides matching TRBD1. The CDR3 spans 16 residues. Per the germline V gene, CDR1 is LNHDA and CDR2 is SQIVND (reference sequence). After removal of 3 bases from V and 1 base from J, the junction contained 8 bases not matched to a gene. The CDR3 nucleotides read TGTGCCAGTAGTATCGGAGGGGGCCTTAGGAACACTGAAGCTTTCTTT. Translation gives CASSIGGGLRNTEAFF.

The chain is built from TRBV10-3 and TRBJ2-2; 8 nucleotides match TRBD1. Trimming cost V 6 bases and J 7 bases; bases outside gene matches: 10. The germline V gene has CDR1 ENHRY and CDR2 SYGVKD. The CDR3 consists of 15 residues. The CDR3 DNA follows: TGTGCCATCAGCCCGACAGGGGTTCGGGACGGGGAGCTGTTTTTT. This encodes CAISPTGVRDGELFF.

This chain uses TRBV5-6 with TRBJ2-1, with D perhaps TRBD2 (7 bases). Trimming cost V 0 bases and J 0 bases, with 16 bases left between them. The CDR3 runs to 18 residues. Germline V gene sequence: CDR1 SGHDT, CDR2 YYEEEE. The CDR3 protein is CASSLEFGGPSSYNEQFF. DNA for the CDR3: TGTGCCAGCAGCTTGGAATTCGGGGGGCCCAGCTCCTACAATGAGCAGTTCTTC.

The chain links TRBV11-2 to TRBJ2-7; 11 nucleotides line up with TRBD1. V shed 3 bases, J shed 6 bases, and the junction held 4 bases outside the gene matches. The CDR3 has 14 amino acids. Germline CDR1 is SGHAT and CDR2 is FQNNGV. The CDR3 nucleotides read TGTGCCAGCAGCTTCGAGGACAGGGGGCGCGAGCAGTACTTC. It yields the protein CASSFEDRGREQYF.

This clone was counted a few times. This rearrangement joins TRBV20-1 to TRBJ1-1; no clear D. The CDR3 is made up of 11 amino acids. V was cut by 3 bases and J by 3 bases, with 5 bases left in between. Looked up from germline, CDR1 is DFQATT and CDR2 is SNEGSKA (reference sequence). The DNA of the CDR3 is TGCAGTGCTAGCGGGTACACTGAAGCTTTCTTT. Translated, it gives CSASGYTEAFF.

The rearrangement links TRBV7-6 to TRBJ1-3, with D perhaps matching TRBD1 (5 bases). Germline CDR1 is SGHVS and CDR2 is FNYEAQ. V was cut by 7 bases and J by 4 bases, with 17 bases left in between. There are 15 residues in the CDR3. CDR3 sequence: CASTQTGGGGNTIYF. CDR3 DNA sequence: TGTGCCAGCACCCAAACGGGGGGAGGAGGAAACACCATATATTTT.

The rearrangement links TRBV12-5 to TRBJ2-7, with 8 bases identical to TRBD1. CDR1 is LGHNT, CDR2 FRNRAP, per germline. J was trimmed by 5 bases and V by 5 bases; bases with no gene match: 11. The CDR3 runs 15 residues. The CDR3 sequence is CASGQGTGARNEQYF. CDR3 nucleotide sequence: TGTGCTAGTGGTCAAGGGACAGGTGCGAGGAACGAGCAGTACTTC.

V gene TRBV6-1 combines with J gene TRBJ2-1; D remains unclear. This CDR3 region has 11 residues. V was shortened by 6 bases and J by 6 bases, with 6 bases between the two germline ends. Germline V lookup: CDR1 MNHNS, CDR2 SASEGT. In DNA form, the CDR3 reads TGTGCCAGCAGCCCTCGCAATGAGCAGTTCTTC. Translated: CASSPRNEQFF.

This chain links TRBV7-3 with TRBJ2-4, with a possible D match to TRBD2 (6 bases). The germline V gene encodes CDR1 SGHTA and CDR2 FQGTGA. V was trimmed by 4 bases and J by 9 bases, leaving 13 bases between them. This CDR3 is built from 13 residues. The CDR3 DNA is TGTGCCAGCAGCTCCGACATGGGAGGCATTCAGTACTTC. Protein sequence: CASSSDMGGIQYF.

The chain employs TRBV6-5 and TRBJ1-3; 7 bases agree with TRBD1. Trimming removed 4 bases from V and 2 bases from J; junction bases left unmatched: 8. This CDR3 has 16 amino acids. Per germline, CDR1 MNHEY and CDR2 SVGAGI. The CDR3 spells CASSSIGGRPGNTIYF. As DNA, the CDR3 is TGTGCCAGCAGTTCGATAGGGGGCCGACCTGGAAACACCATATATTTT.